A selection of T cell receptor beta chains follows, all from one sample in a study of cytomegalovirus exposure and HLA in healthy donors. The data were produced by immunoSEQ multiplex PCR, yet TCRdb's version contains in-frame clones alone and is incomplete. The sample data list over 55,000 clones. Sequences were obtained from PBMCs. Receptors originate from a male donor in good health and CMV-seronegative. Each CDR3 is given with its conserved first and last residue. Fields, in order: D gene, V gene, J gene, CDR3 DNA, CDR3 protein. D genes are given only for firm matches.

d_gene: .
v_gene: TRBV7-2
j_gene: TRBJ1-4
CDR3nt: TGTGCCAGCAGCTTACAGTCGGGAGTGGAAAAACTGTTTTTT
CDR3aa: CASSLQSGVEKLFF

d_gene: TRBD1
v_gene: TRBV28
j_gene: TRBJ2-7
CDR3nt: TGTGCCAGCAGTTCGGGGACAGGGGAGCACGAGCAGTACTTC
CDR3aa: CASSSGTGEHEQYF

d_gene: TRBD2
v_gene: TRBV18
j_gene: TRBJ2-7
CDR3nt: TGTGCCAGCGCACGGGGACTAGCGGGGGCCGAATACGAGCAGTACTTC
CDR3aa: CASARGLAGAEYEQYF

d_gene: TRBD2
v_gene: TRBV4-2
j_gene: TRBJ2-1
CDR3nt: TGTGCCAGCAGCCAAGATCTAGCGGGATCCGACAATGAGCAGTTCTTC
CDR3aa: CASSQDLAGSDNEQFF

d_gene: TRBD2
v_gene: TRBV29-1
j_gene: TRBJ2-3
CDR3nt: TGCAGCGTTGGAGAGACTAGCGGGTCGACAGATACGCAGTATTTT
CDR3aa: CSVGETSGSTDTQYF

d_gene: .
v_gene: TRBV7-9
j_gene: TRBJ1-1
CDR3nt: TGTGCCAGCAGTTCCCTGGTTGGTAGCGGCCACACTGAAGCTTTCTTT
CDR3aa: CASSSLVGSGHTEAFF

d_gene: .
v_gene: TRBV9
j_gene: TRBJ2-7
CDR3nt: TGTGCCAGCAGCGTAGATGGCAGGGCCGGTTCCAAGCAGTACTTC
CDR3aa: CASSVDGRAGSKQYF

d_gene: .
v_gene: TRBV18
j_gene: TRBJ1-4
CDR3nt: TGTGCCAGCTCACCAGGGGGCAAGGAAAAACTGTTTTTT
CDR3aa: CASSPGGKEKLFF

d_gene: TRBD2
v_gene: TRBV4-3
j_gene: TRBJ2-3
CDR3nt: TGCGCCAGCAGCCCCCGATTAGCGGGGGCGCTTCTCACAGATACGCAGTATTTT
CDR3aa: CASSPRLAGALLTDTQYF

d_gene: TRBD2
v_gene: TRBV6-5
j_gene: TRBJ2-3
CDR3nt: TGTGCCAGCAGTTCGTCTAGCGGGTGGGGCACAGATAAGCAGTATTTT
CDR3aa: CASSSSSGWGTDKQYF

d_gene: .
v_gene: TRBV7-6
j_gene: TRBJ2-5
CDR3nt: TGTGCCAGCACTCAATCCATGGGGCCAGAGGAGACCCAGTACTTC
CDR3aa: CASTQSMGPEETQYF

d_gene: TRBD2
v_gene: TRBV11-2
j_gene: TRBJ2-1
CDR3nt: TGTGCCAGCAGCCCCCCGGGACTAGTTTTCAATGAGCAGTTCTTC
CDR3aa: CASSPPGLVFNEQFF

d_gene: TRBD1
v_gene: TRBV29-1
j_gene: TRBJ2-1
CDR3nt: TGCAGCGTGGGAGGCAGGGGGCAAGAACGGTCCGACAATGAGCAGTTCTTC
CDR3aa: CSVGGRGQERSDNEQFF

d_gene: .
v_gene: TRBV28
j_gene: TRBJ1-4
CDR3nt: TGTGCCAGCAGTCTAGGGGGGGCCGGTACTGGTGAAAAACTGTTTTTT
CDR3aa: CASSLGGAGTGEKLFF

d_gene: .
v_gene: TRBV19
j_gene: TRBJ2-7
CDR3nt: TGTGCCAGTAGCCCGGAAAGCAGACAGTACGAGCAGTACTTC
CDR3aa: CASSPESRQYEQYF

d_gene: TRBD2
v_gene: TRBV4-1
j_gene: TRBJ2-7
CDR3nt: TGCGCCAGCAGCCTTTTAATGGGGGGGAGCTCCTACGAGCAGTACTTC
CDR3aa: CASSLLMGGSSYEQYF

d_gene: TRBD1
v_gene: TRBV4-2
j_gene: TRBJ1-6
CDR3nt: TGTGCCAGCAGCCAACAGACAGGGTTTGGTAATTCACCCCTCCACTTT
CDR3aa: CASSQQTGFGNSPLHF

d_gene: TRBD2
v_gene: TRBV11-2
j_gene: TRBJ2-7
CDR3nt: TGTGCCAGCAAGCGGGAACAGCACAAGGTCGAGCAGTACTTC
CDR3aa: CASKREQHKVEQYF

d_gene: .
v_gene: TRBV7-2
j_gene: TRBJ1-3
CDR3nt: TGTGCCAGCAGCGACTTCCGCACCATATATTTT
CDR3aa: CASSDFRTIYF

d_gene: .
v_gene: TRBV6-6
j_gene: TRBJ2-5
CDR3nt: TGTGCCAGCAGTTATGGTACTTCCCAAGAGACCCAGTACTTC
CDR3aa: CASSYGTSQETQYF

d_gene: TRBD1
v_gene: TRBV2
j_gene: TRBJ2-7
CDR3nt: TGTGCCAGCAGTCCAGGACAGGGGGCTTACGAGCAGTACTTC
CDR3aa: CASSPGQGAYEQYF

d_gene: .
v_gene: TRBV2
j_gene: TRBJ2-3
CDR3nt: TGTGCCAGCAGTGGGTCAGGGATGCCTACAGATACGCAGTATTTT
CDR3aa: CASSGSGMPTDTQYF

d_gene: .
v_gene: TRBV11-2
j_gene: TRBJ2-5
CDR3nt: TGTGCCAGCAGCTTAGATTCAGGGGGGCAGACCCAGTACTTC
CDR3aa: CASSLDSGGQTQYF

d_gene: .
v_gene: TRBV18
j_gene: TRBJ2-7
CDR3nt: TGTGCCAGCTCGGAACAGGGGAGGTACGAGCAGTACTTC
CDR3aa: CASSEQGRYEQYF

d_gene: .
v_gene: TRBV6-5
j_gene: TRBJ1-1
CDR3nt: TGTGCCAGCAGTTACAATGGGCCGAACACTGAAGCTTTCTTT
CDR3aa: CASSYNGPNTEAFF

d_gene: .
v_gene: TRBV7-9
j_gene: TRBJ1-1
CDR3nt: TGTGCCAGCAGCTTAGAGGTGGGCAGGAACACTGAAGCTTTCTTT
CDR3aa: CASSLEVGRNTEAFF

d_gene: TRBD2
v_gene: TRBV7-2
j_gene: TRBJ2-3
CDR3nt: TGTGCCAGCAGCTTAGTGCGGGGGGCAGATACGCAGTATTTT
CDR3aa: CASSLVRGADTQYF

d_gene: .
v_gene: TRBV7-2
j_gene: TRBJ2-4
CDR3nt: TGTGCCAGCAGCTTTTCTGGGCTGAAAGGAAACATTCAGTACTTC
CDR3aa: CASSFSGLKGNIQYF

d_gene: TRBD2
v_gene: TRBV2
j_gene: TRBJ2-5
CDR3nt: TGTGCCAGCAGGGGGACTAGCGGGGGGCAAGAGACCCAGTACTTC
CDR3aa: CASRGTSGGQETQYF

d_gene: TRBD1
v_gene: TRBV5-5
j_gene: TRBJ1-1
CDR3nt: TGTGCCAGCAGCTGGGACAGCGGTGCCTCAGCAGCTTTCTTT
CDR3aa: CASSWDSGASAAFF

d_gene: TRBD2
v_gene: TRBV30
j_gene: TRBJ2-1
CDR3nt: TGTGCCGGGAGTGCTGGACTAGCGGGGGCCAATGAGCAGTTCTTC
CDR3aa: CAGSAGLAGANEQFF

d_gene: .
v_gene: TRBV19
j_gene: TRBJ1-1
CDR3nt: TGTGCCAGTAACGACGGACAAGCTGAAGCTTTCTTT
CDR3aa: CASNDGQAEAFF